This record covers a single T cell receptor (beta chain). cDNA synthesis used a TRAV/TRBV-specific primer set for both chains. Amplification of TCRs used a constant-region primer and V-primer adapter for about 20 PCR cycles. TCRdb reprocessed the reads via MiXCR and lists one record per CDR3 protein. The table has 55,000 to 70,000 distinct CDR3 sequences, 20% to 25% seen once. The data were taken from a study of low-dose radiotherapy and immunotherapy resistance in tumors. Study context: Participants in Cohort 1 were administered 0.5 Gy per fraction at 2-week intervals, to a cumulative dose of 6.5 Gy.

Time point indicated: before trial treatment. The study gave donors nivolumab, ipilimumab, aspirin, low-dose cyclophosphamide and low-dose radiotherapy. Solid tumors that lacked tumor-infiltrating lymphocytes and were advanced were present in eligible patients. Germline V gene lookup returns CDR1 WSHSY and CDR2 SAAADI. The CDR3 is 15 amino acids. The V end lost 4 bases, the J end lost 0 bases, and 9 bases lay between the germline ends. The V gene is TRBV10-2, the J gene TRBJ2-2, with D unclear. This clonotype was obtained from a male donor with prostate cancer. Sequenced material: PBMCs, taken before treatment. The CDR3 bases are TGCGCCAGCAGTGTTGACGTAACGAACACCGGGGAGCTGTTTTTT. Amino acid sequence: CASSVDVTNTGELFF.